This passage covers 32 T cell receptor beta chains from one sample sequenced in a study of shared clonotypes between healthy human individuals. The assay was immunoSEQ multiplex PCR, and TCRdb's table has in-frame clones only and misses some. The sample records some 650,000 clones, roughly 97% being singletons. The sample consisted of naive CD4+ T cells sorted from blood. Noted subset: CD45RA+ positively selected. These receptors all stem from a woman aged 25 to 39 in good health.

The rearrangement links TRBV10-3 to TRBJ1-3; perhaps TRBD1 as D (5 bases). Germline V lookup: CDR1 ENHRY, CDR2 SYGVKD. This CDR3 has 14 amino acids. Between the trimmed V and J ends, which lost 7 bases and 4 bases, there was a span of 14 bases. The chain's CDR3 is CAIKPLEGGNTIYF. CDR3 DNA: TGTGCCATCAAACCCCTGGAGGGGGGAAACACCATATATTTT.

The CDR3 DNA follows: TGTGCCAGCTCAGCGGGGACGCTAAATGAGCAGTTCTTC. This codes for CASSAGTLNEQFF. The chain uses TRBV18 and TRBJ2-1; D might be TRBD2 (6 bases). The CDR3 loop spans 13 amino acids. The V end lost 5 bases, the J end lost 7 bases, and 12 bases lay between the germline ends. Germline CDR1 and CDR2: KGHSH and LQKENI.

The chain uses TRBV14 and TRBJ1-3; D is ambiguous. This CDR3 spans 17 amino acids. Trimming cost V 3 bases and J 2 bases, with 17 bases left between them. The germline V gene encodes CDR1 SGHDN and CDR2 FVKESK. CDR3 loop: CASSQDPPGVPGNTIYF. The DNA of the CDR3 is TGTGCCAGCAGCCAGGACCCCCCCGGGGTCCCTGGAAACACCATATATTTT.

This rearrangement joins TRBV6-1 to TRBJ1-1, with D possibly matching TRBD1 (6 bases). The CDR3 is 16 residues long. V was trimmed by 4 bases and J by 3 bases, leaving 18 bases between them. Germline values: CDR1 MNHNS, CDR2 SASEGT. The chain's CDR3 is CASSGGAGIKDTEAFF. CDR3 in DNA: TGTGCCAGCAGTGGGGGGGCAGGGATTAAGGACACTGAAGCTTTCTTT.

J is TRBJ1-2 and V is TRBV7-9; no clear D gene. The length of the CDR3 is 15 residues. Germline V lookup: CDR1 SEHNR, CDR2 FQNEAQ (reference sequence). The V end was cut by 1 base, the J end by 6 bases, with 15 bases between. In DNA, the CDR3 is TGTGCCAGCAGCTTAGTTTCTGGTTGGATGGATGGCTACACCTTC. Translation gives CASSLVSGWMDGYTF.

The chain couples TRBV4-1 to TRBJ1-2, with TRBD1 matching over 10 bases. V dropped 2 bases and J dropped 5; count of bases not matched to a gene: 2. CDR1 and CDR2 (germline): MGHRA, YSYEKL. This CDR3 is built from 14 residues. CDR3 nucleotides: TGCGCCAGCAGCCAACCGGGACAGGGGTATGGCTACACCTTC. Encoded protein: CASSQPGQGYGYTF.

The table lists this clone with a count of one. The V and J genes are TRBV4-2 and TRBJ1-2; TRBD1 might be the D (5 bases). The germline gives CDR1 LGHNA, CDR2 YNFKEQ. The V end was cut by 4 bases, the J end by 0 bases, with 15 bases between. This CDR3 has 16 amino acids. CDR3 in amino acids: CASSPNWGPPNYGYTF. For the CDR3, the DNA is TGTGCCAGCAGCCCGAATTGGGGACCGCCTAACTATGGCTACACCTTC.

CDR3 protein: CASSIAGWSSGNTIYF. In DNA form, the CDR3 reads TGTGCCAGTAGTATAGCAGGATGGAGCTCTGGAAACACCATATATTTT. The rearrangement uses TRBV19 and TRBJ1-3; D remains ambiguous. The CDR3 length is 16 residues. V lost 1 base, J lost 0 bases, and 10 bases lay in between. Germline V gene data show CDR1 as LNHDA and CDR2 as SQIVND (reference sequence).

Comment on this clone: The sample holds other DNA sequences that translate to the same CDR3. This sequence joins TRBV9 and TRBJ2-1, with 7 bases fitting TRBD2. Germline assignment: CDR1 SGDLS and CDR2 YYNGEE. V was pared by 2 bases and J by 4 bases, with 3 bases of the junction left unmatched. This CDR3 contains 14 residues. The CDR3 coding sequence is TGTGCCAGCAGCGTGGCTAGCGGATACAATGAGCAGTTCTTC. Residues: CASSVASGYNEQFF.

About this clone: Additional DNA sequences in this sample encode the identical CDR3. The genes are TRBV30 and TRBJ1-3; D remains ambiguous. The ends were cut back, 1 base at V and 0 bases at J, with 4 bases in the middle. CDR3 size: 13 residues. Germline-derived CDR1 and CDR2 are GTSNPN and SVGIG (reference sequence). CDR3 amino acids: CAWSAISGNTIYF. The DNA of the CDR3 is TGTGCCTGGAGTGCAATCTCTGGAAACACCATATATTTT.

The gene calls are TRBV6-6 and TRBJ2-7, with a tentative D call TRBD2 (5 bases). V gave up 8 bases and J gave up 1 base, with 12 bases separating them. The CDR3 contains 13 residues. The germline V gene encodes CDR1 MNHNY and CDR2 SVGAGI (reference sequence). The CDR3 loop reads CASRWEWSYEQYF. The CDR3 DNA reads TGTGCCAGCCGGTGGGAGTGGTCCTACGAGCAGTACTTC.

Only one count was recorded for this clone. The chain carries TRBV25-1 and TRBJ1-2; 9 nucleotides match TRBD1. CDR1 is MGHDK and CDR2 is SYGVNS in the germline V gene. CDR3 size: 14 residues. V lost 4 bases and J lost 4; bases outside the gene matches: 4. The CDR3 is CASSADRGLYGYTF. The CDR3 DNA sequence: TGTGCCAGCAGTGCGGACAGGGGACTCTATGGCTACACCTTC.

The V and J genes are TRBV29-1 and TRBJ2-4; perhaps TRBD1 as D (6 bases). Germline loops: CDR1 SQVTM, CDR2 ANQGSEA. Trimming took off 4 bases at V and 0 bases at J, with 16 bases between the two ends. The CDR3 has 16 residues. CDR3 in DNA: TGCAGCGTTGTTCGAACAGGGAATGCAGCCAAAAACATTCAGTACTTC. It translates to CSVVRTGNAAKNIQYF.

This clone was detected only once. In DNA form, the CDR3 reads TGTGCCAGCAGAGCCAGGGAGTCGTGGCAGTTCTTC. This sequence encodes CASRARESWQFF. The chain carries TRBV2 and TRBJ2-1; D possibly matches TRBD1 or TRBD2 (5 bases each). V was pared by 6 bases and J by 12 bases, with 15 bases between. Germline CDR1 SNHLY, CDR2 FYNNEI. The CDR3 is made up of 12 amino acids.

The chain employs TRBV28 and TRBJ2-5; TRBD2 agrees at 11 bases. In germline, CDR1 is MDHEN, CDR2 SYDVKM. The CDR3 runs 16 residues. J lost 4 bases, V lost 5 bases, and 9 bases had no gene match. CDR3 sequence: CASSIQLAGEGETQYF. Here the CDR3 DNA reads TGTGCCAGCAGTATCCAACTAGCGGGAGAGGGAGAGACCCAGTACTTC.

The J gene is TRBJ2-1, the V gene TRBV28; 7 bases agree with TRBD1. Germline V CDR1 and CDR2: MDHEN, SYDVKM. Trimming took 5 bases from V and 0 from J; bases not matched to a gene: 4. This CDR3 contains 15 residues. CDR3 protein: CASSRTGSSYNEQFF. CDR3 nucleotide sequence: TGTGCCAGCAGTCGGACAGGCAGCTCCTACAATGAGCAGTTCTTC.

V and J are TRBV6-5 and TRBJ2-3; D possibly corresponds to TRBD2 (5 bases). The CDR3 has 12 residues. V gave up 0 bases and J gave up 11 bases, with 9 bases separating them. CDR1 is MNHEY, CDR2 SVGAGI, per germline. The CDR3 sequence is CASSYSREKQYF. The CDR3 nucleotides are TGTGCCAGCAGTTACTCGAGGGAGAAGCAGTATTTT.

This sequence joins TRBV5-4 and TRBJ2-5; D gene ambiguous. The end of the DNA fits TRBJ2-7 better, so the J call may be wrong. Germline V gene lookup returns CDR1 SGHNT and CDR2 YYREEE (reference sequence). The CDR3 has 15 residues. The CDR3 DNA follows: TGTGCCAGCAGCTTGGGAATGGGAATACCCTACGAGCAGTACTTC. Protein product: CASSLGMGIPYEQYF.

The chain links TRBV4-1 to TRBJ2-7; 8 bases are a match to TRBD2. In germline, CDR1 is MGHRA, CDR2 YSYEKL. The CDR3 runs 16 residues. V trimming: 0 bases; J trimming: 6 bases; junction bases outside the gene matches: 10. CDR3 nucleotide sequence: TGCGCCAGCAGCCAAGAGGCGGGCGGGGGGTCCGGCGAGCAGTACTTC. It specifies CASSQEAGGGSGEQYF.

V usage is TRBV28 and J usage is TRBJ2-1, with no clear D. Per the germline V gene, CDR1 is MDHEN and CDR2 is SYDVKM. V dropped 6 bases and J dropped 3 bases, with 6 bases sitting between them. The CDR3 has 12 residues. CDR3 amino acids: CASSTNYNEQFF. The CDR3 DNA reads as TGTGCCAGCAGCACGAACTACAATGAGCAGTTCTTC. Filled out from reference TRBV28 and TRBJ2-1, the complete variable domain reads DVKVTQSSRYLVKRTGEKVFLECVQDMDHENMFWYRQDPGLGLRLIYFSYDVKMKEKGDIPEGYSVSREKKERFSLILESASTNQTSMYLCASSTNYNEQFFGPGTRLTVL.

This chain joins TRBV2 and TRBJ2-1; the D is unclear. Trimming left V 4 bases short and J 3 bases short, with 13 bases between. CDR1 is SNHLY and CDR2 is FYNNEI in the germline V gene. The CDR3 spans 15 residues. The CDR3 sequence: CASSGGRAVYNEQFF. The CDR3 DNA is TGTGCCAGCAGTGGTGGTAGGGCCGTCTACAATGAGCAGTTCTTC.

V usage is TRBV6-6 and J usage is TRBJ1-4; D is ambiguous. This CDR3 spans 13 amino acids. The germline V gene encodes CDR1 MNHNY and CDR2 SVGAGI (reference sequence). With 6 bases removed from V and 8 bases from J, the gap between germline ends came to 13 bases. CDR3 bases: TGTGCCAGCAGGGGTGGTATGGGCGAAAAACTGTTTTTT. Translating it yields CASRGGMGEKLFF.

Concerning this clone itself: Other DNA sequences in the same sample also yield this CDR3. The chain links TRBV28 to TRBJ1-5; 8 bases align to TRBD1. The CDR3 runs 14 residues. J was trimmed by 4 bases and V by 3 bases; bases with no gene match: 2. Germline V CDR1 and CDR2: MDHEN, SYDVKM. The CDR3, as DNA: TGTGCCAGCAGTTTGGACAGGGTTAATCAGCCCCAGCATTTT. Residues: CASSLDRVNQPQHF.

DNA of the CDR3: TGTGCCACCCTACCCTATCGGGGCTATGGCTACACCTTC. Encoded protein: CATLPYRGYGYTF. This chain uses TRBV6-5 with TRBJ1-2; D not resolved. Trimming removed 10 bases at V and 4 bases at J, with 16 bases between. The CDR3 length is 13 residues. CDR1 is MNHEY and CDR2 is SVGAGI in the germline V gene.

V gene TRBV27 combines with J gene TRBJ2-7; no firm D call. The CDR3 length is 14 residues. Per the germline V gene, CDR1 is MNHEY and CDR2 is SMNVEV (reference sequence). Trimming took off 3 bases at V and 3 bases at J, with 12 bases between the two ends. The CDR3 bases are TGTGCCAGCAGTTTCGCCAGGCAGAACTACGAGCAGTACTTC. It encodes CASSFARQNYEQYF.

This chain links TRBV25-1 with TRBJ2-7, with 9 bases identical to TRBD1. The CDR3 spans 14 residues. V was pared by 5 bases and J by 6 bases, with 8 bases of the junction left unmatched. Germline CDR1 and CDR2: MGHDK and SYGVNS. The chain's CDR3 is CASSKTGGLGEQYF. CDR3 sequence (DNA): TGTGCCAGCAGTAAAACAGGGGGCTTAGGCGAGCAGTACTTC.

Of note for this clone: Additional DNA sequences in this sample encode the identical CDR3. The chain is built from TRBV19 and TRBJ1-2; TRBD1 matches 7 bases. V gave up 4 bases and J gave up 3 bases; unmatched junction bases: 2. In germline, CDR1 is LNHDA, CDR2 SQIVND (reference sequence). This CDR3 contains 13 residues. Here the CDR3 DNA reads TGTGCCAGTAGTACCACAGGGGACTATGGCTACACCTTC. Translated, it gives CASSTTGDYGYTF.

The gene calls are TRBV19 and TRBJ1-1, with a tentative D call TRBD1 (6 bases). Germline V CDR1 and CDR2: LNHDA, SQIVND (reference sequence). V was clipped by 10 bases and J by 1 base, with 13 bases between them. The CDR3 loop spans 13 amino acids. The CDR3 coding sequence is TGTGCCATAGGGGGACTCGGGAACACTGAAGCTTTCTTT. Protein sequence: CAIGGLGNTEAFF.

The gene calls are TRBV19 and TRBJ1-2, with 7 bases identical to TRBD1. The ends lost 8 bases at V and 6 bases at J; junction bases unmatched: 6. This CDR3 contains 12 residues. In germline, CDR1 is LNHDA, CDR2 SQIVND (reference sequence). The CDR3 protein is CASSDRPHGYTF. DNA of the CDR3: TGTGCCAGTTCGGACAGGCCACATGGCTACACCTTC.

The gene calls are TRBV9 and TRBJ2-2; D gene ambiguous. Trimming stripped 4 bases from V and 2 bases from J, with 15 bases between. Germline V lookup: CDR1 SGDLS, CDR2 YYNGEE. The length of the CDR3 is 16 residues. The CDR3, as DNA: TGTGCCAGCAGCCCAACTATCCGGGCAAACACCGGGGAGCTGTTTTTT. Translating gives CASSPTIRANTGELFF.

The gene calls are TRBV2 and TRBJ1-1; possible D gene TRBD1, 6 bases. The CDR3 consists of 13 residues. Germline lookup yields CDR1 SNHLY and CDR2 FYNNEI. The V end was cut by 7 bases, the J end by 4 bases, with 13 bases between. CDR3 protein: CASKGGVGTEAFF. The CDR3 DNA follows: TGTGCCAGCAAAGGGGGTGTTGGCACTGAAGCTTTCTTT.

The chain employs TRBV5-1 and TRBJ2-3; TRBD2 matches 8 bases. V lost 4 bases, J lost 5 bases, and 9 bases stayed unmatched. From germline, CDR1 is SGHRS and CDR2 YFSETQ. The length of the CDR3 is 15 residues. CDR3 in amino acids: CASSPSGLAGDTQYF. CDR3 DNA: TGCGCCAGCAGCCCATCCGGTCTAGCGGGAGATACGCAGTATTTT.